This T cell receptor (beta chain) came from a study of blood T cell repertoires in COVID-19. Measured with immunoSEQ multiplex PCR; TCRdb has only the in-frame clones, and not every one. The sample holds roughly 400,000 clones, approximately 90% seen once. The age range of participants was 18 to 89 years, with residence in more than 20 US areas. Two negative PCRs, clearance, or symptom resolution had been documented for recovered Cohort 3 donors. CDR3 size: 14 residues. Unmatched junction bases numbered 5, after V lost 4 bases and J lost 6 bases. CDR1 is SEHNR and CDR2 is FQNEAQ in the germline V gene (reference sequence).

The specimen was PBMCs or T cells enriched from blood (not recorded which). The TCR sequence derives from a woman aged 50 to 65 who had recovered from COVID-19. The J gene is TRBJ1-5, the V gene TRBV7-9; 8 bases are shared with TRBD1. The CDR3 here is CASSYSGGGQPQHF. The CDR3 DNA is TGTGCCAGCAGCTACTCAGGGGGCGGTCAGCCCCAGCATTTT.